The entry below gives a single TCR beta chain sequence along with its context. Its antigen is unknown. This entry is derived from a study of breast tumors, draining lymph nodes, adjacent tissues. Trimming removed 1 base from V and 0 bases from J, with 10 bases in between. CDR3 length: 16 residues. The V gene's germline CDR1 is SGDLS and CDR2 YYNGEE. Study results and limitations: Compared with lymph nodes, tumors were less diverse; compared with nontumor tissue, more. Tumor and nontumor repertoires were significantly more similar in luminal-like than in basal-like breast cancer. Most tumor T cells seemingly derive from lymph node, then expand in tumor.

TCRdb reprocessed the multiplex PCR reads with MiXCR, giving one entry per CDR3 protein. The sample has tens of thousands of distinct CDR3 sequences, approximately 60% seen once. The sample was tumor-adjacent breast tissue. The genes are TRBV9 and TRBJ2-2; D remains unclear. The clonotype comes from a female donor with breast cancer. Some clones in this sample may be carry-over from other donors' samples. The CDR3 reads CASSVRGDTNTGELFF. The CDR3 nucleotides read TGTGCCAGCAGCGTACGTGGGGATACGAACACCGGGGAGCTGTTTTTT. Looking up the rest from reference TRBV9 and TRBJ2-2 gives the full variable domain: DSGVTQTPKHLITATGQRVTLRCSPRSGDLSVYWYQQSLDQGLQFLIQYYNGEERAKGNILERFSAQQFPDLHSELNLSSLELGDSALYFCASSVRGDTNTGELFFGEGSRLTVL.